This record looks at one T cell receptor (beta chain) sequence and its context. Its antigen is still unknown. This sample is drawn from a study of shared clonotypes between healthy human individuals. V lost 10 bases and J lost 2, with 12 bases in between. The CDR3 spans 13 residues. The germline V gene has CDR1 SNHLY and CDR2 FYNNEI. Notes on the study in general: Some clonotypes were shared by all four sorted-subset donors, while others were not shared. The non-shared ones had lower generation probabilities than the shared ones. Sampling used blood alone; tissue repertoires probably differ.

This was a deep-level run. Each cell subset's genomic DNA was divided evenly among several immunoSEQ plates. Assay used: immunoSEQ multiplex PCR; TCRdb lists only in-frame clones, some missing. This table holds about 2 million clones, approximately 95% found once. This clonotype was sampled from a man between 18 and 35 years old in good health. The chain couples TRBV2 to TRBJ2-1; no firm D call. The sequenced sample consisted of naive CD4+ T cells sorted from blood. Subset: CD45RA+ positively selected. The CDR3 DNA sequence: TGTGCCACCACTGACCTTGCCTACAATGAGCAGTTCTTC. It specifies CATTDLAYNEQFF.